Listed here are 32 T cell receptor beta chains from one sample, sequenced in a study of T cell responses to AZD1222 COVID-19 vaccine. The repertoire was sequenced with immunoSEQ multiplex PCR; TCRdb's copy has only in-frame clones and lacks some. Of 120,000 to 150,000 clones listed, about 93% are singletons. Sequencing was performed on peripheral blood, taken 28 days after the second AZD1222 dose. The receptor source for this set is an adult who received the AZD1222 COVID-19 vaccine.

The J gene is TRBJ2-5, the V gene TRBV15; 7 nucleotides align to TRBD1. Germline CDR1 and CDR2: LNHNV and YYDKDF (reference sequence). The CDR3 has 14 amino acids. The V gene end was trimmed by 3 bases and the J gene end by 5 bases; junction bases not matched to a gene: 6. As DNA, the CDR3 is TGTGCCACCAGCAGGCCGACAGGGCAGGAGACCCAGTACTTC. This codes for CATSRPTGQETQYF.

The chain uses TRBV15 and TRBJ2-7; 11 nucleotides line up with TRBD1. With V trimmed by 1 base and J by 7 bases, 6 bases remained unmatched. The CDR3 runs 15 residues. Germline V gene sequence: CDR1 LNHNV, CDR2 YYDKDF (reference sequence). CDR3 amino acids: CATSRVGQGAREQYF. The CDR3 bases are TGTGCCACCAGCAGAGTAGGACAGGGGGCTAGGGAGCAGTACTTC.

This chain connects TRBV7-9 to TRBJ1-4, with D maybe TRBD1 (6 bases). This CDR3 has 14 amino acids. Deletions cut 5 bases from V and 11 bases from J, with 18 bases between. Germline CDR1 reads SEHNR; CDR2 reads FQNEAQ (reference sequence). The CDR3 nucleotides read TGTGCCAGCAGCCCTGGGACATCCGCGGGGAAACTGTTTTTT. It is translated as CASSPGTSAGKLFF.

This clone was found once. The rearrangement joins TRBV6-2 or TRBV6-3 to TRBJ2-7; TRBD1 aligns across 8 bases. The ends lost 6 bases at V and 2 bases at J; junction bases unmatched: 15. Germline assignment: CDR1 MNHEY and CDR2 SVGEGT. There are 17 residues in the CDR3. CDR3 sequence reads: CASSSAPRDRKTYEQYF. CDR3 nucleotide sequence: TGTGCCAGCAGCTCGGCGCCCCGGGACAGGAAAACCTACGAGCAGTACTTC.

This chain joins TRBV7-6 and TRBJ1-6, with no clear D. The CDR3 has 16 amino acids. CDR1 SGHVS and CDR2 FNYEAQ come from the germline V gene. Trimming removed 4 bases at V and 0 bases at J, with 10 bases between. The CDR3 loop reads CASSSYGRSYNSPLHF. In DNA form, the CDR3 reads TGTGCCAGCAGCTCTTACGGGCGCTCCTATAATTCACCCCTCCACTTT.

The rearrangement links TRBV7-2 to TRBJ1-2; the D is unclear. CDR1 and CDR2 (germline): SGHTA, FQGNSA. The CDR3 covers 12 residues. Trimming stripped 5 bases from V and 4 bases from J, with 8 bases between. CDR3 coding DNA: TGTGCCAGCAGCCCGGACTTCTATGGCTACACCTTC. Amino acids: CASSPDFYGYTF.

V and J are TRBV7-2 and TRBJ1-1, with D hard to call. V dropped 0 bases and J dropped 7 bases, with 15 bases sitting between them. Germline CDR1 reads SGHTA; CDR2 reads FQGNSA. This CDR3 spans 15 amino acids. Here the CDR3 DNA reads TGTGCCAGCAGCTTAGCGCGAGGCCAGATCATTGAAGCTTTCTTT. It encodes CASSLARGQIIEAFF.

This rearrangement joins TRBV19 to TRBJ1-6; 7 positions agree with TRBD1. V lost 4 bases to trimming and J lost 4 bases; unmatched junction nucleotides: 4. This CDR3 is built from 15 residues. Per germline, CDR1 LNHDA and CDR2 SQIVND (reference sequence). CDR3 sequence: CASSKPGQYNSPLHF. CDR3 in DNA: TGTGCCAGTAGTAAACCGGGACAGTATAATTCACCCCTCCACTTT.

This clone was seen once. The chain is built from TRBV6-2 or TRBV6-3 and TRBJ2-7; D gene unclear. Deletions cut 3 bases from V and 0 bases from J, with 3 bases between. CDR3 length equals 12 residues. Per germline, CDR1 MNHEY and CDR2 SVGEGT. For the CDR3, the DNA is TGTGCCAGCAGTTATAGCTCCTACGAGCAGTACTTC. Its translation: CASSYSSYEQYF.

The rearrangement joins TRBV4-3 to TRBJ1-1, with D tentatively TRBD1 (5 bases). The CDR3 has 16 residues. Germline V gene data show CDR1 as LGHNA and CDR2 as YSLEER. The ends were cut back, 4 bases at V and 1 base at J, with 16 bases in the middle. The CDR3: CASSLGTTYGNTEAFF. CDR3 bases: TGCGCCAGCAGCCTCGGGACCACCTATGGGAACACTGAAGCTTTCTTT.

The chain recombines TRBV2 with TRBJ2-7; either TRBD1 or TRBD2 may fit D (5 bases each). This CDR3 spans 13 amino acids. The V and J ends lost 7 bases and 3 bases respectively, with 13 bases between them. Germline V gene sequence: CDR1 SNHLY, CDR2 FYNNEI. CDR3 nucleotides: TGTGCCAGCACCCGGGACCCTTACTACGAGCAGTACTTC. It translates to CASTRDPYYEQYF.

The rearrangement links TRBV6-2 or TRBV6-3 to TRBJ1-6; a weak D match, TRBD1 (5 bases). Germline V gene sequence: CDR1 MNHEY, CDR2 SVGEGT. V was pared by 4 bases and J by 5 bases, with 12 bases between. The CDR3 runs to 15 residues. CDR3 region: CASSFDGTNNSPLHF. CDR3 DNA: TGTGCCAGCAGTTTTGACGGGACTAATAATTCACCCCTCCACTTT.

This chain connects TRBV7-6 to TRBJ2-5; possibly TRBD1 for D (6 bases). Trimming took 2 bases from V and 4 from J, leaving 17 bases between them. This CDR3 region has 16 residues. CDR1 SGHVS and CDR2 FNYEAQ come from the germline V gene. For the CDR3, the DNA is TGTGCCAGCAGCTTACGCAGGGGCCTTTCGGGAGAGACCCAGTACTTC. Translated, it gives CASSLRRGLSGETQYF.

CDR3 bases: TGCGCCAGCAGCTTGGATGGGCGGGGGAGCAATGAGCAGTTCTTC. Translating it yields CASSLDGRGSNEQFF. V gene TRBV5-1 combines with J gene TRBJ2-1; 7 nucleotides align to TRBD2. CDR3 length equals 15 residues. The ends lost 0 bases at V and 6 bases at J; junction bases unmatched: 6. Germline loops: CDR1 SGHRS, CDR2 YFSETQ.

The chain recombines TRBV7-2 with TRBJ1-1; D not certain. This CDR3 region has 13 residues. V lost 0 bases to trimming and J lost 1 base, with 3 bases between them. Germline CDR1 SGHTA, CDR2 FQGNSA. The CDR3 region has the DNA TGTGCCAGCAGCTTAGCCCCGAACACTGAAGCTTTCTTT. Residues: CASSLAPNTEAFF.

This chain connects TRBV2 to TRBJ1-3; D is ambiguous. CDR1 is SNHLY, CDR2 FYNNEI, per germline. This CDR3 is 14 amino acids long. Trimming cost V 3 bases and J 0 bases, with 6 bases left between them. This CDR3 reads CASSEIRSGNTIYF. The CDR3, as DNA: TGTGCCAGCAGTGAGATCCGCTCTGGAAACACCATATATTTT.

This chain joins TRBV7-3 and TRBJ2-2, with D tentatively TRBD1 (5 bases). Trimming removed 5 bases at V and 5 bases at J, with 9 bases between. The CDR3 loop spans 13 amino acids. The germline V gene has CDR1 SGHTA and CDR2 FQGTGA. CDR3 amino acids: CASSPAGTGELFF. CDR3 nucleotide sequence: TGTGCCAGCAGCCCCGCAGGGACCGGGGAGCTGTTTTTT.

V is TRBV4-2 and J is TRBJ1-4; the D gene is possibly TRBD1 (5 bases). This CDR3 comprises 14 residues. Trimming stripped 0 bases from V and 6 bases from J, with 8 bases between. The germline CDR1 and CDR2 sequences are LGHNA and YNFKEQ. The CDR3 here is CASSQDWGDEKLFF. DNA for the CDR3: TGTGCCAGCAGCCAAGATTGGGGCGATGAAAAACTGTTTTTT.

The chain joins TRBV9 to TRBJ1-3, with a possible D match to TRBD1 (5 bases). This CDR3 is 15 amino acids long. Trimming pared 0 bases from V and 0 bases from J, leaving 7 bases between. Germline V gene lookup returns CDR1 SGDLS and CDR2 YYNGEE. CDR3 sequence (DNA): TGTGCCAGCAGCGTAGGCGACAGCTCTGGAAACACCATATATTTT. Translating gives CASSVGDSSGNTIYF.

The chain is built from TRBV18 and TRBJ1-2, with D possibly TRBD1 on 6 matching bases. CDR1 is KGHSH and CDR2 is LQKENI in the germline V gene. V dropped 3 bases and J dropped 9 bases, with 17 bases sitting between them. This CDR3 comprises 14 residues. The CDR3 loop is CASSPVRQALRYTF. The CDR3 DNA reads as TGTGCCAGCTCACCCGTCCGACAGGCTCTTCGCTACACCTTC. Using reference TRBV18 and TRBJ1-2 for the parts outside the CDR3, the full variable domain is NAGVMQNPRHLVRRRGQEARLRCSPMKGHSHVYWYRQLPEEGLKFMVYLQKENIIDESGMPKERFSAEFPKEGPSILRIQQVVRGDSAAYFCASSPVRQALRYTFGSGTRLTVV.

This clone was detected a few times. The chain uses TRBV10-3 and TRBJ1-5, with D perhaps matching TRBD1 (5 bases). The V gene lost 3 bases and the J gene lost 0 bases, with 9 bases spanning the gap. Germline CDR1 is ENHRY and CDR2 is SYGVKD. The CDR3 totals 15 residues. CDR3 in amino acids: CAISEQESSNQPQHF. The CDR3, as DNA: TGTGCCATCAGTGAACAGGAGAGTAGCAATCAGCCCCAGCATTTT.

Only one count was recorded for this clone. The chain employs TRBV5-8 and TRBJ1-2; D may be TRBD1 (6 bases). CDR1 and CDR2 (germline): SGHTS, YDEGEE. V shed 0 bases and J shed 4 bases, with 10 bases lying between them. The CDR3 totals 14 residues. The CDR3 nucleotides read TGTGCCAGCAGCTTGGGGGCAGGGGTCTATGGCTACACCTTC. As protein: CASSLGAGVYGYTF.

The chain combines TRBV19 with TRBJ2-3, with D perhaps matching TRBD1 (6 bases). The ends were cut back, 5 bases at V and 2 bases at J, with 11 bases in the middle. Germline CDR1 LNHDA, CDR2 SQIVND (reference sequence). The CDR3 length is 14 residues. This chain's CDR3 is CASSLRQDTDTQYF. CDR3 nucleotides: TGTGCCAGTAGTCTGCGACAGGACACAGATACGCAGTATTTT.

The chain joins TRBV4-3 to TRBJ2-3; D not resolved. Germline V gene sequence: CDR1 LGHNA, CDR2 YSLEER. The CDR3 sequence is 16 residues long. V was clipped by 0 bases and J by 0 bases, with 10 bases between them. The CDR3 loop is CASSQESDLSTDTQYF. The DNA for the CDR3 is TGCGCCAGCAGCCAAGAGTCCGATCTTAGCACAGATACGCAGTATTTT.

This chain uses TRBV20-1 with TRBJ1-1; D not certain. The CDR3 has 11 residues. Germline CDR1 DFQATT, CDR2 SNEGSKA (reference sequence). V shed 3 bases and J shed 5 bases, with 7 bases lying between them. CDR3 amino acids: CSASYGTEAFF. The CDR3 DNA reads TGCAGTGCTAGCTATGGAACTGAAGCTTTCTTT.

The chain has TRBV2 and TRBJ2-2; D gene unclear. V was shortened by 4 bases and J by 2 bases, with 8 bases between the two germline ends. Germline assignment: CDR1 SNHLY and CDR2 FYNNEI. The CDR3 has 14 residues. The CDR3 DNA sequence: TGTGCCAGCAGTGTTGGCATTAACACCGGGGAGCTGTTTTTT. Encoded protein: CASSVGINTGELFF.

This clone turned up a few times. The V and J genes are TRBV9 and TRBJ1-4, with TRBD1 as a possible D gene (6 bases). This CDR3 has 15 residues. Germline V gene lookup returns CDR1 SGDLS and CDR2 YYNGEE. The V gene lost 0 bases and the J gene lost 8 bases, with 14 bases spanning the gap. The CDR3 nucleotides read TGTGCCAGCAGCGTAGATGGGACACCACGAGAAAAACTGTTTTTT. Its translation: CASSVDGTPREKLFF.

V and J are TRBV4-3 and TRBJ1-2, with unresolved D. V was trimmed by 0 bases and J by 3 bases, leaving 5 bases between them. This CDR3 contains 13 residues. Germline CDR1 is LGHNA and CDR2 is YSLEER. CDR3 bases: TGCGCCAGCAGCCAAGATAACCACTATGGCTACACCTTC. This encodes CASSQDNHYGYTF.

The CDR3: CASSLALAGITGTDTQYF. As DNA, the CDR3 is TGCGCCAGCAGCTTGGCACTAGCGGGGATCACTGGGACAGATACGCAGTATTTT. The chain recombines TRBV5-1 with TRBJ2-3; 10 bases fit TRBD2. V gave up 0 bases and J gave up 3 bases; unmatched junction bases: 10. From germline, CDR1 is SGHRS and CDR2 YFSETQ. The CDR3 totals 18 residues. The complete variable domain, with remaining parts taken from reference TRBV5-1 and TRBJ2-3, reads KAGVTQTPRYLIKTRGQQVTLSCSPISGHRSVSWYQQTPGQGLQFLFEYFSETQRNKGNFPGRFSGRQFSNSRSEMNVSTLELGDSALYLCASSLALAGITGTDTQYFGPGTRLTVL.

This chain connects TRBV7-2 to TRBJ2-1, with 12 bases identical to TRBD2. In germline, CDR1 is SGHTA, CDR2 FQGNSA. The CDR3 has 17 residues. With V trimmed by 1 base and J by 6 bases, 7 bases remained unmatched. CDR3 amino acids: CASSLVGGGLAGNEQFF. CDR3 coding DNA: TGTGCCAGCAGCTTAGTCGGCGGGGGACTAGCGGGCAATGAGCAGTTCTTC. The whole variable domain, remainder taken from reference TRBV7-2 and TRBJ2-1, is GAGVSQSPSNKVTEKGKDVELRCDPISGHTALYWYRQSLGQGLEFLIYFQGNSAPDKSGLPSDRFSAERTGGSVSTLTIQRTQQEDSAVYLCASSLVGGGLAGNEQFFGPGTRLTVL.

This chain connects TRBV5-1 to TRBJ2-1; TRBD1 matches at 8 bases. The CDR3 is 15 amino acids. The V gene end was trimmed by 5 bases and the J gene end by 3 bases; junction bases not matched to a gene: 7. CDR1 is SGHRS and CDR2 is YFSETQ in the germline V gene. The CDR3 region is CASSVTGDHYNEQFF. The CDR3 DNA reads as TGCGCCAGCAGTGTGACAGGGGACCACTACAATGAGCAGTTCTTC.

Comment on this clone: The sample carries other DNA sequences with the same CDR3. CDR3 in amino acids: CASSSQGTDTQYF. CDR3 nucleotide sequence: TGCGCCAGCAGTTCACAGGGTACAGATACGCAGTATTTT. V is TRBV5-1 and J is TRBJ2-3, with D possibly matching TRBD1 (6 bases). This CDR3 spans 13 amino acids. Germline V lookup: CDR1 SGHRS, CDR2 YFSETQ. Trimming took 5 bases from V and 3 from J, leaving 10 bases between them.